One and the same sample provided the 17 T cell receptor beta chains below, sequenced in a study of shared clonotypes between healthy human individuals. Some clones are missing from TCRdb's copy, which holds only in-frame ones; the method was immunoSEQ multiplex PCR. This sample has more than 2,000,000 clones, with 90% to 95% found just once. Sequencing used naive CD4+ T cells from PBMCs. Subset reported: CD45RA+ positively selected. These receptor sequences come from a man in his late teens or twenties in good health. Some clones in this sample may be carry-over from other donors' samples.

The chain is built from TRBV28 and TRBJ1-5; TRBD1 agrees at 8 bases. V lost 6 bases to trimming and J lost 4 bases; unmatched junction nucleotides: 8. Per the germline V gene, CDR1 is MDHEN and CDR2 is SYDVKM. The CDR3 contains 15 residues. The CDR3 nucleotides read TGTGCCAGCAGCCGGGGACAGGTTAGTAATCAGCCCCAGCATTTT. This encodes CASSRGQVSNQPQHF.

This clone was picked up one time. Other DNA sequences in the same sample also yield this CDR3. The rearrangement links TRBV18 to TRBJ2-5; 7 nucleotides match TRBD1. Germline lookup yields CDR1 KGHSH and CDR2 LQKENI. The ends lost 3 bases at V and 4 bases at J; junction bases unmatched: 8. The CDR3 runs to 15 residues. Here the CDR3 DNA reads TGTGCCAGCTCACCGCCCGGGACAGTAGGAGAGACCCAGTACTTC. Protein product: CASSPPGTVGETQYF.

The CDR3 sequence: CAIQTGIRTSNQPQHF. CDR3 in DNA: TGTGCCATCCAGACCGGAATACGGACAAGCAATCAGCCCCAGCATTTT. This sequence joins TRBV28 and TRBJ1-5; a weak D match, TRBD1 (5 bases). With 10 bases removed from V and 1 base from J, the gap between germline ends came to 20 bases. This CDR3 is built from 16 residues. CDR1 MDHEN and CDR2 SYDVKM come from the germline V gene.

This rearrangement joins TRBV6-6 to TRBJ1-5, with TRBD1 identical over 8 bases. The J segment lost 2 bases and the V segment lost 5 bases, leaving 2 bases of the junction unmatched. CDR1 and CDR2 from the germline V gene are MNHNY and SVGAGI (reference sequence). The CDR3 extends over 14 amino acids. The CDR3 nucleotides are TGTGCCAGCAGTACGACAGGGGGCAATCAGCCCCAGCATTTT. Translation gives CASSTTGGNQPQHF.

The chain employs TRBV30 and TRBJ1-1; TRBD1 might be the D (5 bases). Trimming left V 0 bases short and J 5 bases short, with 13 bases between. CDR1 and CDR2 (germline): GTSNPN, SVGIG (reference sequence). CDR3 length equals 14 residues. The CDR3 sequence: CAWSVRGVRTEAFF. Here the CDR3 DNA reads TGTGCCTGGAGTGTACGGGGGGTAAGGACTGAAGCTTTCTTT.

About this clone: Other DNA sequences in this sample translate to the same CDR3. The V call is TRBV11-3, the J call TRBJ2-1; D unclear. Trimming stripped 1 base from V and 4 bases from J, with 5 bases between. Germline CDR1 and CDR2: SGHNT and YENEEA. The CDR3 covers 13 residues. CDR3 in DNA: TGTGCCAGCAGCTTAGGACGGTACAATGAGCAGTTCTTC. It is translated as CASSLGRYNEQFF.

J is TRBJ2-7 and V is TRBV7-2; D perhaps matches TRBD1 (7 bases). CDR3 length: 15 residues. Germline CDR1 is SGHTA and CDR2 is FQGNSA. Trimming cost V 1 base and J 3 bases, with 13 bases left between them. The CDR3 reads CASSLGAGQYYEQYF. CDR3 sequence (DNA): TGTGCCAGCAGCTTAGGGGCGGGACAGTACTACGAGCAGTACTTC.

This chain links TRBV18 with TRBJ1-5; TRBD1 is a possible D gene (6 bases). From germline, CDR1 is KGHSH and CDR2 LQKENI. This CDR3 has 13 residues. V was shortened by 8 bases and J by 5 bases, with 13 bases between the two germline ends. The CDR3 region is CASSGGGDQPQHF. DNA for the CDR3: TGTGCCAGCAGCGGAGGGGGGGATCAGCCCCAGCATTTT. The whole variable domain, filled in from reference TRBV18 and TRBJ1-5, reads NAGVMQNPRHLVRRRGQEARLRCSPMKGHSHVYWYRQLPEEGLKFMVYLQKENIIDESGMPKERFSAEFPKEGPSILRIQQVVRGDSAAYFCASSGGGDQPQHFGDGTRLSIL.

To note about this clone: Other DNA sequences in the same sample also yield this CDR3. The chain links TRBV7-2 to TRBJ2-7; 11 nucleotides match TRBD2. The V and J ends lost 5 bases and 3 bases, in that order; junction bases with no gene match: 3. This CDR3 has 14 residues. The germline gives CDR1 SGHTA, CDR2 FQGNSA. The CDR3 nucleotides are TGTGCCAGCAGCCCCGGGACTAGCGGCTACGAGCAGTACTTC. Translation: CASSPGTSGYEQYF.

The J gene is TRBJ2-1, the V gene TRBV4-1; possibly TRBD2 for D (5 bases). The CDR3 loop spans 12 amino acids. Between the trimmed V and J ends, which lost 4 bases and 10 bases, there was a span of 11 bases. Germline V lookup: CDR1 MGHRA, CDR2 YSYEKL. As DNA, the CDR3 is TGCGCCAGCAGCCCACACCGCGGGGAGCAGTTCTTC. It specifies CASSPHRGEQFF.

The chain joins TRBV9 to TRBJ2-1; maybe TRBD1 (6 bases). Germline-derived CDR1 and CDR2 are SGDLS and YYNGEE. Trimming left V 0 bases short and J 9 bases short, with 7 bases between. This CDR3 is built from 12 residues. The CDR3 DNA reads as TGTGCCAGCAGCGTAGTGGGGGCTGAGCAGTTCTTC. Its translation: CASSVVGAEQFF.

CDR3 DNA sequence: TGTGCCACCCAACAGGGGTACGAGCAGTACTTC. This encodes CATQQGYEQYF. The chain joins TRBV6-5 to TRBJ2-7; 7 nucleotides align to TRBD1. Germline trimming cut 10 bases from V and 4 bases from J; bases unmatched to any gene: 4. The CDR3 has 11 residues. Germline CDR1 is MNHEY and CDR2 is SVGAGI.

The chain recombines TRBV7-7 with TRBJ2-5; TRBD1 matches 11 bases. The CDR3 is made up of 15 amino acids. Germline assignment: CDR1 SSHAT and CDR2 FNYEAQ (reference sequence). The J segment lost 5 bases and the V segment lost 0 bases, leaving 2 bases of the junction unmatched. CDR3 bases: TGTGCCAGCAGCTTAGCAGGGACAGGGGGGGAGACCCAGTACTTC. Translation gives CASSLAGTGGETQYF.

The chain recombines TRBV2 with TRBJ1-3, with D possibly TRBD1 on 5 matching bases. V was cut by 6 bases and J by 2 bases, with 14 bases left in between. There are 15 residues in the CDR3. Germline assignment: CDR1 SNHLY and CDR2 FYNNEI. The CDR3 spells CASRLYGGAGNTIYF. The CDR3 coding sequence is TGTGCCAGCAGACTCTACGGGGGAGCTGGAAACACCATATATTTT.

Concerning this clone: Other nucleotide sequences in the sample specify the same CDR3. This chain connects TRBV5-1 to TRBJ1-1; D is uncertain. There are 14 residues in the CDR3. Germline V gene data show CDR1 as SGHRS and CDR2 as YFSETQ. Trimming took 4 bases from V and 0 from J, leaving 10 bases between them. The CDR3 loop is CASSLGTMNTEAFF. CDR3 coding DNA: TGCGCCAGCAGCCTGGGAACCATGAACACTGAAGCTTTCTTT. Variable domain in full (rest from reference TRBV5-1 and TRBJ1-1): KAGVTQTPRYLIKTRGQQVTLSCSPISGHRSVSWYQQTPGQGLQFLFEYFSETQRNKGNFPGRFSGRQFSNSRSEMNVSTLELGDSALYLCASSLGTMNTEAFFGQGTRLTVV.

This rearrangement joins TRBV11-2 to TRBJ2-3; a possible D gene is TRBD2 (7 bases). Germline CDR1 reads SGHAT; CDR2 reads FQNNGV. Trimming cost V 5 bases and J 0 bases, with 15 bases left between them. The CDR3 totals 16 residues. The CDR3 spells CASSQRGGRSTDTQYF. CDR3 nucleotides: TGTGCCAGCAGCCAGAGGGGGGGGCGTAGCACAGATACGCAGTATTTT.

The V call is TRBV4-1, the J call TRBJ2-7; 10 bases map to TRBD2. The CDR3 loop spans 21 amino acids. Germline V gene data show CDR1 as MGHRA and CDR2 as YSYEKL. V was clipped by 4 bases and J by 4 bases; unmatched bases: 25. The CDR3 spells CASSPWRADRASGSFSYEQYF. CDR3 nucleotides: TGCGCCAGCAGCCCCTGGCGGGCAGATAGGGCTAGCGGGAGCTTTTCTTACGAGCAGTACTTC.